The next 28 T cell receptor beta chains were all read from a single sample in a study of blood T cell repertoires in COVID-19. The protocol was immunoSEQ multiplex PCR, while the TCRdb copy is restricted to in-frame clones and leaves out a portion. The sample lists about 210,000 clones, roughly nine tenths occurring once. Source material: peripheral blood. Source of these receptors: a man aged 25-45 years with acute or convalescent COVID-19.

This sequence joins TRBV6-5 and TRBJ2-7, with D tentatively TRBD1 (5 bases). The CDR3 length is 13 residues. With 6 bases removed from V and 1 base from J, the gap between germline ends came to 10 bases. The germline CDR1 and CDR2 sequences are MNHEY and SVGAGI. Written as DNA, the CDR3 is TGTGCCAGCAGACCGACAGATTCCTACGAGCAGTACTTC. This codes for CASRPTDSYEQYF.

The V call is TRBV12-3 or TRBV12-4, the J call TRBJ2-7, with TRBD2 matching 7 bases. The CDR3 length is 13 residues. The V segment lost 6 bases and the J segment 6 bases; nucleotides outside the gene matches: 8. The CDR3 here is CASSKTSLSEQYF. The CDR3 region has the DNA TGTGCCAGCAGCAAGACTAGCTTGAGCGAGCAGTACTTC.

This clone is a singleton in its sample. J is TRBJ2-3 and V is TRBV21-1; the DNA was not used to check the table's D call, TRBD2. TRBV21-1 counts as a pseudogene. This CDR3 is 13 amino acids long. In DNA form, the CDR3 reads TGTGCCGGGAGGGGGACTAGCACAGATACGCAGTATTTT. It yields the protein CAGRGTSTDTQYF.

The rearrangement uses TRBV7-9 and TRBJ2-3; 9 positions match TRBD1. V lost 2 bases to trimming and J lost 6 bases; unmatched junction nucleotides: 9. CDR3 length: 16 residues. The germline V gene has CDR1 SEHNR and CDR2 FQNEAQ (reference sequence). The CDR3 sequence is CASSLLTGTGRDTQYF. In DNA form, the CDR3 reads TGTGCCAGCAGCTTACTAACCGGGACAGGGCGGGATACGCAGTATTTT.

The chain is built from TRBV27 and TRBJ1-6, with D unresolved. Germline loops: CDR1 MNHEY, CDR2 SMNVEV (reference sequence). The CDR3 covers 15 residues. Trimming cost V 2 bases and J 10 bases, with 15 bases left between them. The CDR3 DNA reads TGTGCCAGCAGTTTAAACGGGAACGTAGGGTCACCCCTCCACTTT. Amino acids: CASSLNGNVGSPLHF.

The chain couples TRBV20-1 to TRBJ2-7; D is undetermined. From germline, CDR1 is DFQATT and CDR2 SNEGSKA (reference sequence). The CDR3 has 13 residues. Deletions cut 3 bases from V and 4 bases from J, with 13 bases between. The CDR3 DNA is TGCAGTGCTAGTAACACGAATGAATACGAGCAGTACTTC. Protein product: CSASNTNEYEQYF.

The gene calls are TRBV4-2 and TRBJ2-2, with D maybe TRBD1 (5 bases). The CDR3 has 17 residues. Deletions cut 0 bases from V and 0 bases from J, with 11 bases between. The germline V gene has CDR1 LGHNA and CDR2 YNFKEQ. The CDR3 here is CASSQDPHRSNTGELFF. In nucleotides, the CDR3 is TGTGCCAGCAGCCAAGACCCCCACAGGTCGAACACCGGGGAGCTGTTTTTT.

This clone is a singleton in its sample. The chain uses TRBV18 and TRBJ1-4; 7 nucleotides agree with TRBD1. This CDR3 is built from 13 residues. J gave up 6 bases and V 6 bases, and 4 bases lay outside the gene matches. The germline V gene has CDR1 KGHSH and CDR2 LQKENI. The CDR3 region has the DNA TGTGCCAGCTCTCAACAGGGGTATGAAAAACTGTTTTTT. This encodes CASSQQGYEKLFF.

This clone was detected only once. This chain joins TRBV28 and TRBJ1-5, with a weak D call TRBD1 (6 bases). Trimming removed 8 bases from V and 0 bases from J, with 20 bases in between. The V gene's germline CDR1 is MDHEN and CDR2 SYDVKM. The CDR3 totals 17 residues. The CDR3 sequence is CASPPRAGDHSNQPQHF. The CDR3 DNA is TGTGCCAGCCCCCCCCGGGCAGGGGACCATAGCAATCAGCCCCAGCATTTT.

This clone was found once. The CDR3 nucleotides are TGTGCCAGCAGGCACAGGGGGATAAATCAGCCCCAGCATTTT. Amino acid sequence: CASRHRGINQPQHF. The chain carries TRBV6-5 and TRBJ1-5; 8 bases align to TRBD1. This CDR3 spans 14 amino acids. CDR1 is MNHEY, CDR2 SVGAGI, per germline. With 6 bases clipped from V and 4 bases from J, the junction kept 5 bases outside the gene matches.

A note on this clone: The sample has other DNA sequences that encode this CDR3 too. The chain couples TRBV9 to TRBJ1-6, with D unclear. Trimming stripped 4 bases from V and 2 bases from J, with 10 bases between. This CDR3 is 15 amino acids long. Germline loops: CDR1 SGDLS, CDR2 YYNGEE. The CDR3 spells CASSTGDAYNSPLHF. As DNA, the CDR3 is TGTGCCAGCAGCACCGGAGATGCCTATAATTCACCCCTCCACTTT.

The V and J genes are TRBV7-3 and TRBJ2-1, with 10 bases aligning to TRBD2. The CDR3 loop spans 15 amino acids. Germline loops: CDR1 SGHTA, CDR2 FQGTGA. Trimming cost V 2 bases and J 9 bases; bases outside gene matches: 7. CDR3 DNA sequence: TGTGCCAGCAGCTTAGCTAGCGGGAGCTATGGTGAGCAGTTCTTC. It translates to CASSLASGSYGEQFF.

This clone came up a few times. The V call is TRBV20-1, the J call TRBJ2-2; D unresolved. V was trimmed by 3 bases and J by 7 bases, leaving 9 bases between them. CDR3 size: 12 residues. Per the germline V gene, CDR1 is DFQATT and CDR2 is SNEGSKA (reference sequence). CDR3 DNA sequence: TGCAGTGCTAGTTTTCAATTCGGGGAGCTGTTTTTT. It yields the protein CSASFQFGELFF.

This clone appeared once. The DNA is omitted, as the CDR3 cannot be located on it reliably, and the CDR3 follows TCRdb's listing. The chain uses TRBV18 and TRBJ2-2; TRBD2 is the table's D call, not checked against the DNA. CDR1 and CDR2 from the germline V gene are KGHSH and LQKENI. The CDR3 length equals 13 residues, ends included. CDR3 protein: CASSPLRAGELFF.

In nucleotides, the CDR3 is TGTGCCATCAGTGGCCAGGGTGAAGCTTTCTTT. It encodes CAISGQGEAFF. The chain employs TRBV10-3 and TRBJ1-1; tentatively, D is TRBD1 (5 bases). Germline values: CDR1 ENHRY, CDR2 SYGVKD. The CDR3 is 11 residues long. The V end lost 4 bases, the J end lost 7 bases, and 7 bases lay between the germline ends.

This clone is categorized as medium-sized. This rearrangement joins TRBV6-5 to TRBJ1-5; TRBD1 aligns across 7 bases. The V gene end was trimmed by 4 bases and the J gene end by 5 bases; junction bases not matched to a gene: 5. The germline gives CDR1 MNHEY, CDR2 SVGAGI. This CDR3 region has 14 residues. The CDR3 region is CASSSKQGYQPQHF. For the CDR3, the DNA is TGTGCCAGCAGTTCTAAACAGGGGTATCAGCCCCAGCATTTT.

The V call is TRBV7-2, the J call TRBJ2-2; D gene uncertain. V was pared by 5 bases and J by 2 bases, with 12 bases between. The germline gives CDR1 SGHTA, CDR2 FQGNSA. The CDR3 consists of 15 residues. CDR3 coding DNA: TGTGCCAGCAGCCCCCGGAGCGTCAACACCGGGGAGCTGTTTTTT. Translation gives CASSPRSVNTGELFF.

The chain recombines TRBV4-1 with TRBJ2-7, with 8 bases fitting TRBD1. The length of the CDR3 is 16 residues. From germline, CDR1 is MGHRA and CDR2 YSYEKL. Germline trimming cut 6 bases from V and 4 bases from J; bases unmatched to any gene: 14. CDR3 sequence (DNA): TGCGCCAGCAGGTATACCGGGACAGGCGATTCTTACGAGCAGTACTTC. Translating gives CASRYTGTGDSYEQYF.

The chain joins TRBV19 to TRBJ2-1; TRBD2 matches 9 bases. CDR1 is LNHDA, CDR2 SQIVND, per germline (reference sequence). The trim removed 2 bases at V and 12 bases at J, leaving 8 bases unmatched. This CDR3 contains 14 residues. The CDR3, as DNA: TGTGCCAGTAGTATAAGTCAGCGGGAGGTGGGGCAGTTCTTC. Its protein is CASSISQREVGQFF. Full variable domain (rest looked up from reference TRBV19 and TRBJ2-1): DGGITQSPKYLFRKEGQNVTLSCEQNLNHDAMYWYRQDPGQGLRLIYYSQIVNDFQKGDIAEGYSVSREKKESFPLTVTSAQKNPTAFYLCASSISQREVGQFFGPGTRLTVL.

This chain links TRBV5-5 with TRBJ1-6; no definite D call. Germline CDR1 and CDR2: SGHKS and YYEKEE (reference sequence). The CDR3 length is 15 residues. Trimming took 4 bases from V and 9 from J, leaving 17 bases between them. CDR3 nucleotides: TGTGCCAGCAGCCTACCCCTCGGGGTATTTTCACCCCTCCACTTT. This sequence encodes CASSLPLGVFSPLHF.

The chain has TRBV24-1 and TRBJ1-5; 7 nucleotides match TRBD1. Trimming removed 3 bases from V and 6 bases from J; junction bases left unmatched: 7. The CDR3 is 15 residues long. Per the germline V gene, CDR1 is KGHDR and CDR2 is SFDVKD. CDR3 amino acids: CATSDPRQGGQPQHF. Here the CDR3 DNA reads TGTGCCACCAGTGATCCGCGACAGGGAGGTCAGCCCCAGCATTTT.

The rearrangement uses TRBV5-8 and TRBJ2-5, with 7 nucleotides matching TRBD1. This CDR3 has 15 residues. With 4 bases clipped from V and 1 base from J, the junction kept 7 bases outside the gene matches. The germline CDR1 and CDR2 sequences are SGHTS and YDEGEE. CDR3 loop: CASSKTGVVQETQYF. The DNA of the CDR3 is TGTGCCAGCAGCAAAACAGGGGTCGTCCAAGAGACCCAGTACTTC.

The table lists this clone with a count of one. V and J are TRBV19 and TRBJ2-3; tentatively, D is TRBD2 (5 bases). Per the germline V gene, CDR1 is LNHDA and CDR2 is SQIVND (reference sequence). Trimming removed 6 bases from V and 0 bases from J, with 10 bases in between. The CDR3 totals 14 residues. The CDR3 loop reads CASRLAYSTDTQYF. In nucleotides, the CDR3 is TGTGCCAGTAGATTAGCGTATAGCACAGATACGCAGTATTTT.

J is TRBJ1-1 and V is TRBV5-4; 8 bases align to TRBD1. V was pared by 6 bases and J by 1 base, with 8 bases of the junction left unmatched. The CDR3 spans 15 residues. Per germline, CDR1 SGHNT and CDR2 YYREEE (reference sequence). CDR3 amino acids: CASTLGDRKNTEAFF. CDR3 coding DNA: TGTGCCAGCACCCTCGGGGACAGGAAGAACACTGAAGCTTTCTTT. The whole variable domain, filled in from reference TRBV5-4 and TRBJ1-1, reads ETGVTQSPTHLIKTRGQQVTLRCSSQSGHNTVSWYQQALGQGPQFIFQYYREEENGRGNFPPRFSGLQFPNYSSELNVNALELDDSALYLCASTLGDRKNTEAFFGQGTRLTVV.

This rearrangement joins TRBV2 to TRBJ2-3; D may be TRBD2 (6 bases). V gave up 6 bases and J gave up 3 bases, with 19 bases separating them. The germline V gene has CDR1 SNHLY and CDR2 FYNNEI. CDR3 length: 16 amino acids. CDR3 sequence: CASSSAGGGSTDTQYF. The CDR3 bases are TGTGCCAGCAGCTCAGCAGGTGGGGGGTCGACAGATACGCAGTATTTT.

This chain links TRBV4-2 with TRBJ2-7; 11 bases are a match to TRBD2. From germline, CDR1 is LGHNA and CDR2 YNFKEQ. J was trimmed by 5 bases and V by 5 bases; bases with no gene match: 8. The CDR3 has 15 amino acids. CDR3 coding DNA: TGTGCCAGCAGCTTGAGTAGCGGGGGGGCCAACGAGCAGTACTTC. It yields the protein CASSLSSGGANEQYF.

J is TRBJ1-3 and V is TRBV19; 7 bases map to TRBD1. CDR1 is LNHDA, CDR2 SQIVND, per germline (reference sequence). The CDR3 extends over 17 amino acids. Unmatched junction bases numbered 6, after V lost 0 bases and J lost 1 base. The chain's CDR3 is CASSIDRSTGSGNTIYF. CDR3 DNA: TGTGCCAGTAGTATAGACCGCTCGACAGGGTCTGGAAACACCATATATTTT.

The CDR3 loop reads CASSEWVRERQPQHF. The CDR3 nucleotides read TGTGCCAGCAGTGAATGGGTCAGGGAAAGGCAGCCCCAGCATTTT. The genes are TRBV2 and TRBJ1-5; a weak D match, TRBD1 (5 bases). CDR3 length: 15 amino acids. V dropped 2 bases and J dropped 7 bases, with 15 bases sitting between them. Per germline, CDR1 SNHLY and CDR2 FYNNEI.